This note documents a single T cell receptor beta chain sequence. The sample originates from a study of blood T cell repertoires in COVID-19. Methods used by the authors: It was from reference gene primer amplification that nucleated cell counts were estimated. TCRdb's table, derived via immunoSEQ multiplex PCR, lists solely in-frame clones and lacks some. The V and J calls and clone size are taken from that table; D and trimming were inferred from the DNA. The repertoire has under 200,000 clones, 86% of them found once; the top ten carry 9.5% to 12%. Germline lookup yields CDR1 LGHNA and CDR2 YSLEER. The junction had 18 bases not matched to a gene; V was cut back by 0 bases and J by 12 bases. The CDR3 spans 19 residues.

What was sequenced was peripheral blood. The source of this sequence is an older woman with COVID-19, enrolled during active disease. The chain has TRBV4-3 and TRBJ2-1; TRBD2 agrees at 12 bases. CDR3: CASSQDVIGGLAGWGRQFF. The CDR3 nucleotides read TGCGCCAGCAGCCAAGATGTGATTGGAGGACTAGCGGGATGGGGTAGGCAGTTCTTC.